The 3 T cell receptor beta chains in this list originate from one sample, sequenced in a study of PD-1 blockade in mismatch repair-deficient tumors. The table came from immunoSEQ multiplex PCR; TCRdb's copy has only in-frame clones and leaves some out. The sample carries 120,000 or so clones, about 86% recorded once. The material sequenced was peripheral blood, taken 44 weeks after starting pembrolizumab. All receptors come from an adult with mismatch repair-deficient cancer.

This chain links TRBV4-1 with TRBJ2-3, with 14 positions matching TRBD2. Germline assignment: CDR1 MGHRA and CDR2 YSYEKL. The CDR3 has 17 residues. The J segment lost 4 bases and the V segment lost 1 base, leaving 4 bases of the junction unmatched. The CDR3 protein is CASSQAGTSGSSDTQYF. The CDR3 region has the DNA TGCGCCAGCAGCCAAGCCGGGACTAGCGGGAGTTCAGATACGCAGTATTTT.

The V call is TRBV6-1, the J call TRBJ1-4; D ambiguous. From germline, CDR1 is MNHNS and CDR2 SASEGT. Deletions cut 8 bases from V and 8 bases from J, with 12 bases between. The CDR3 loop spans 12 amino acids. The CDR3 loop reads CASVGYSEKLFF. In nucleotides, the CDR3 is TGTGCCAGCGTTGGCTATTCAGAAAAACTGTTTTTT.

The rearrangement links TRBV7-9 to TRBJ2-5; 7 bases map to TRBD2. This CDR3 region has 17 residues. The V and J ends lost 3 bases and 5 bases, in that order; junction bases with no gene match: 15. Germline V gene sequence: CDR1 SEHNR, CDR2 FQNEAQ (reference sequence). The CDR3, as DNA: TGTGCCAGCAGCTTGGGCCGGTTCGGGGAGGGCAGGGAGACCCAGTACTTC. It codes for CASSLGRFGEGRETQYF.